The clone carrying this TCR beta chain showed up just a few times. Time point defined: newly diagnosed GD, antithyroid drugs for less than 3 months. Extracted PBMC RNA gave rise to the TCR library. The authors diagnosed Graves' disease using American Thyroid Association guidelines. The data were obtained in a study of regulatory T cells in long-lasting Graves disease. Trimming took off 0 bases at V and 0 bases at J, with 3 bases between the two ends. The germline CDR1 and CDR2 sequences are LGHNA and YNFKEQ. There are 15 residues in the CDR3. The authors built TCR beta libraries using iRepertoire HTBI primers and Arm-PCR of CDR3 regions. Each CDR3 protein gets one entry after TCRdb re-called the multiplex PCR reads with MiXCR. The sample carries 350,000 to 450,000 distinct CDR3 sequences, approximately 12% recorded once. The data were also submitted as part of a second study, on T cells in Graves' hyperthyroidism and ophthalmopathy. Per that study: A first-round RT-PCR of the TCR CDR3 used the HTBI primer set. A model of 13 V-J features distinguished ophthalmopathy from stable hyperthyroidism.

The chain employs TRBV4-2 and TRBJ2-6; no reliable D call. The sample in question was peripheral blood mononuclear cells (PBMCs), obtained at new diagnosis, from a patient treated with antithyroid drugs. The TCR originated in a woman aged 18-29 years with Graves disease. CDR3 residues: CASSQDLSGANVLTF. CDR3 DNA: TGTGCCAGCAGCCAAGATCTCTCTGGGGCCAACGTCCTGACTTTC.